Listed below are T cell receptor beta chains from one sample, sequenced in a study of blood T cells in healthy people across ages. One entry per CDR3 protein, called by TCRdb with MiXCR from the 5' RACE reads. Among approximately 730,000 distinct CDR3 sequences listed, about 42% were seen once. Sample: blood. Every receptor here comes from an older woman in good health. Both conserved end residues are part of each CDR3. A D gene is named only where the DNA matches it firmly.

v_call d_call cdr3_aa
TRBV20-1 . CSAGGGGGTDTQYF
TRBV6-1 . CASTEYNEQFF
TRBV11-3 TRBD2 CASSLGLAGGADTQYF
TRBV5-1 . CASSLLGTEQETQYF
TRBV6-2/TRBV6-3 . CASSTDGEQYF
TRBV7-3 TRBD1 CASSRGTANEQYF
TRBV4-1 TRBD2 CASSQDPREATDTQYF
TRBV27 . CAIGGPYNEQFF
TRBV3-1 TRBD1 CASSTTGDQAFF
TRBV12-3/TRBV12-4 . CASSLAESSTDTQYF
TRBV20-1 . CSARTDSYEQYF
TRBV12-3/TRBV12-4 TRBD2 CASSLGTSDYQETQYF
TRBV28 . CASSLIRRNTDTQYF
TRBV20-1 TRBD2 CSASAWTSPGVAQYF
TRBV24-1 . CATSGGPVFDEQYF
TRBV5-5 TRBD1 CASSTGQGVYGTQYF
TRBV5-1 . CASSFANDGGYTF
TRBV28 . CASRLQGALNSPLHF
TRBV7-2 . CASGQGSTDTQYF
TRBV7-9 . CASSLGGRLDEQFF
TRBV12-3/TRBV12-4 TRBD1 CASSLVGQRADAEYF
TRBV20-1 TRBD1 CSARWTGDGNQPQHF
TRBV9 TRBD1 CASSVGIVGTGNYGYTF
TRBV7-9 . CASSLVGVAEQFF
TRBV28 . CASINAGLANEQFF
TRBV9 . CASSVGGVGANVLTF
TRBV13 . CASSSKDGASPYDEQYF
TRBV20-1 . CSARDIRGNTEAFF
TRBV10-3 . CAINKSGDSGANVLTF
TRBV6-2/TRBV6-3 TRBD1 CASSYRTGSYNSPLHF
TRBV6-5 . CASSYSPDRKVHEQYF
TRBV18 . CASSANFERSSPLHF
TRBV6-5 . CASSYGRRDTEAFF
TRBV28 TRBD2 CASRAGTSGYEQYF
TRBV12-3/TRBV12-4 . CASSSQRASSYEQYF
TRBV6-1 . CASSEVGFISYEQYF
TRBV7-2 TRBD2 CASSATSGSKSEQYF
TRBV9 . CASSVAGAGTGANVLTF
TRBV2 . CASSDRGATYNEQFF
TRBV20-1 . CSAVYGSNNYNEQYF
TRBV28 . CASSLIDSRGNQPQHF
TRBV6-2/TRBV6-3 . CASFPSGPNTEAFF
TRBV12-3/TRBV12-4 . CASSLVPGNTGELFF
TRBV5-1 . CASSLPSSTDTQYF
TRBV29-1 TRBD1 CSARTGGDEKLFF
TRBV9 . CASSVMGSGYNEQYF
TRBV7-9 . CASSYLGTYGEQYF
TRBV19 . CASSDSGSTDTQYF
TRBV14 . CASSQWLTYEQYF
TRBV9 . CASSAGYEGPGYTF
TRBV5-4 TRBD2 CASSIPGLADNEQFF
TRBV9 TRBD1 CASSVGGTGTQGYTF
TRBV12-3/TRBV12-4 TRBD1 CASSPDRVAGNTIYF
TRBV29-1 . CSVAGVADGYTF
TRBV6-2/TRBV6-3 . CASSYPPRGDYEQYF
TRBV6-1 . CASSEWEYEQYF